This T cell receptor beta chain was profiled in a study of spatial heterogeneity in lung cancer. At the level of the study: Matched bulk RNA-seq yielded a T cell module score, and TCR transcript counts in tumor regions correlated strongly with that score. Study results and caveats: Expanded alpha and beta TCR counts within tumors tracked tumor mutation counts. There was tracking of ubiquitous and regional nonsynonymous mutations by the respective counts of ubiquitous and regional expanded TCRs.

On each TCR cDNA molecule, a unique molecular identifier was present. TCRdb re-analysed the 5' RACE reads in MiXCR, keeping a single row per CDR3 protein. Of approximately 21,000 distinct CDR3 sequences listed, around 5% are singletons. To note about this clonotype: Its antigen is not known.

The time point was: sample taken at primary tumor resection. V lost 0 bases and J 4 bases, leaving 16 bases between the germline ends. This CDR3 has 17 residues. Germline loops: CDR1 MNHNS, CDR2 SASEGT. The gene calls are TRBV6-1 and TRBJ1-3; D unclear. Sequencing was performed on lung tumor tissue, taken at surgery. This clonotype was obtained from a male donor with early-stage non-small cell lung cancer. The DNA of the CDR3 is TGTGCCAGCAGTGAAGCGACCTTCACAGTGGGGGGAAACACCATATATTTT. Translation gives CASSEATFTVGGNTIYF.